The sequence of this T cell receptor beta chain was determined in a study of blood T cell repertoires in COVID-19. Overall study context: Samples came from the United States, Italy and Spain, spanning acute and convalescent COVID-19.

For recovered donors of Cohort 3, there were two negative PCRs, clearance, or symptom resolution. Under the authors' procedure: Using reference gene primer amplification, nucleated cell counts were estimated. Some clones are missing from TCRdb's copy, which holds only in-frame ones; the method was immunoSEQ multiplex PCR. That table supplies the V and J calls and clone size; D and trimming were determined from the DNA. The table records 150,000 or so clones, about 80% of them present only once. The table lists this clone with a count of one. A much larger clone sits a single nucleotide away, making a read error possible. The source of this sequence is a woman aged 45-60 years who had recovered from COVID-19. The sequenced sample consisted of PBMCs or T cells enriched from blood (not recorded which).

The CDR3 loop is CASSFGETQYF. DNA for the CDR3: TGTGCCAGCAGTTTCGGGGAGACCCAGTACTTC. The chain links TRBV28 to TRBJ2-5; D uncertain. With 3 bases removed from V and 5 bases from J, the gap between germline ends came to 4 bases. The CDR3 is 11 residues long. Germline CDR1 and CDR2: MDHEN and SYDVKM.